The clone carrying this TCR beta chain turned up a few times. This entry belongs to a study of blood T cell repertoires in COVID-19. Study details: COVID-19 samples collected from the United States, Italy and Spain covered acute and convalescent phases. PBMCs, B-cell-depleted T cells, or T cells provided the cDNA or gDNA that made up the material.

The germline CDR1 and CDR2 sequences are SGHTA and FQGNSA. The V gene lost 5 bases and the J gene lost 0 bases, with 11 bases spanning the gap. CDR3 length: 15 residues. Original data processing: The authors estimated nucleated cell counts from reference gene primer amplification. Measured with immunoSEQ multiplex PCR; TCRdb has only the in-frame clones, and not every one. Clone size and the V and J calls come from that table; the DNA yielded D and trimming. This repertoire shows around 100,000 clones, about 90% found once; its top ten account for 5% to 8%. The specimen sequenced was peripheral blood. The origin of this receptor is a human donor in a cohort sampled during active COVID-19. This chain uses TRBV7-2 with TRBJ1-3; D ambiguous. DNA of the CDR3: TGTGCCAGCAGCCCTGGGAGGAGCTCTGGAAACACCATATATTTT. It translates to CASSPGRSSGNTIYF. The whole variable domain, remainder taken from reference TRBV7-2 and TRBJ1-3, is GAGVSQSPSNKVTEKGKDVELRCDPISGHTALYWYRQSLGQGLEFLIYFQGNSAPDKSGLPSDRFSAERTGGSVSTLTIQRTQQEDSAVYLCASSPGRSSGNTIYFGEGSWLTVV.